This passage covers 15 T cell receptor beta chains from one sample sequenced in a study of Ad26.COV2.S vaccination and SARS-CoV-2 variants. Method: immunoSEQ multiplex PCR; TCRdb's copy keeps in-frame clones and lacks some. The data hold about 87,000 clones, with approximately 77% observed a single time. Source: peripheral blood, taken after recovery from COVID-19. The source of these receptors is a human donor who had recovered from COVID-19.

This clone was counted at least ten times. The chain combines TRBV12-5 with TRBJ1-5; 7 bases match TRBD1. The CDR3 is made up of 15 amino acids. V lost 1 base and J lost 6; bases outside the gene matches: 6. Germline-derived CDR1 and CDR2 are LGHNT and FRNRAP. The CDR3 protein is CASGLGQGPGQPQHF. CDR3 sequence (DNA): TGTGCTAGTGGTTTGGGACAGGGTCCTGGTCAGCCCCAGCATTTT.

The chain uses TRBV7-6 and TRBJ2-7; D gene ambiguous. This CDR3 has 13 amino acids. Between the trimmed V and J ends, which lost 4 bases and 6 bases, there was a span of 13 bases. Germline CDR1 reads SGHVS; CDR2 reads FNYEAQ. The CDR3 region has the DNA TGTGCCAGCAGCTCCCGACTGGAGAGCGAGCAGTACTTC. This translates into CASSSRLESEQYF.

The chain combines TRBV7-6 with TRBJ2-7; a weak D match, TRBD2 (6 bases). V was clipped by 4 bases and J by 6 bases, with 13 bases between them. Germline CDR1 SGHVS, CDR2 FNYEAQ. CDR3 length: 13 residues. Written as DNA, the CDR3 is TGTGCCAGCAGCTCTACGGGAGCTCCCGAGCAGTACTTC. This sequence encodes CASSSTGAPEQYF.

The V and J genes are TRBV10-3 and TRBJ2-5; unclear D gene. The germline V gene has CDR1 ENHRY and CDR2 SYGVKD. V shed 3 bases and J shed 4 bases, with 3 bases lying between them. CDR3 size: 11 residues. The CDR3 reads CAISDIETQYF. The CDR3 region has the DNA TGTGCCATCAGTGACATAGAGACCCAGTACTTC.

The gene calls are TRBV4-3 and TRBJ2-5; D is possibly TRBD2 (6 bases). The germline CDR1 and CDR2 sequences are LGHNA and YSLEER. The germline V and J ends were trimmed by 0 bases and 5 bases, with 13 bases remaining between them. CDR3 length: 15 amino acids. The CDR3 coding sequence is TGCGCCAGCAGCCAAGATAGGAGGGTCAGGGAGACCCAGTACTTC. Translation: CASSQDRRVRETQYF.

The chain couples TRBV7-9 to TRBJ1-4, with 8 bases matching TRBD1. Germline V gene data show CDR1 as SEHNR and CDR2 as FQNEAQ (reference sequence). Trimming removed 5 bases from V and 4 bases from J; junction bases left unmatched: 6. The CDR3 sequence is 15 residues long. The CDR3 coding sequence is TGTGCCAGCAGCCTCACGACAGGGGTTAATGAAAAACTGTTTTTT. Encoded protein: CASSLTTGVNEKLFF.

CDR3 amino acids: CASSFGTGVSYNEQFF. CDR3 bases: TGCGCCAGCAGCTTTGGTACGGGAGTTTCCTACAATGAGCAGTTCTTC. The gene calls are TRBV5-1 and TRBJ2-1; D is perhaps TRBD2 (6 bases). This CDR3 is built from 16 residues. V lost 2 bases and J 1 base, leaving 13 bases between the germline ends. Looked up from germline, CDR1 is SGHRS and CDR2 is YFSETQ. Using reference TRBV5-1 and TRBJ2-1 for the parts outside the CDR3, the full variable domain is KAGVTQTPRYLIKTRGQQVTLSCSPISGHRSVSWYQQTPGQGLQFLFEYFSETQRNKGNFPGRFSGRQFSNSRSEMNVSTLELGDSALYLCASSFGTGVSYNEQFFGPGTRLTVL.

The chain uses TRBV29-1 and TRBJ1-1; D uncertain. The V and J ends lost 6 bases and 0 bases respectively, with 14 bases between them. CDR3 size: 14 residues. Germline CDR1 SQVTM, CDR2 ANQGSEA. The CDR3 coding sequence is TGCAGCGTCGTGCCGGGATATATGAACACTGAAGCTTTCTTT. This codes for CSVVPGYMNTEAFF. Full variable domain (outside the CDR3, taken from reference TRBV29-1 and TRBJ1-1): SAVISQKPSRDICQRGTSLTIQCQVDSQVTMMFWYRQQPGQSLTLIATANQGSEATYESGFVIDKFPISRPNLTFSTLTVSNMSPEDSSIYLCSVVPGYMNTEAFFGQGTRLTVV.

CDR3 amino acids: CASSSVGSITEAFF. DNA for the CDR3: TGTGCCAGCAGTTCGGTAGGTTCTATCACTGAAGCTTTCTTT. The gene calls are TRBV28 and TRBJ1-1; D gene ambiguous. This CDR3 is built from 14 residues. Germline V gene lookup returns CDR1 MDHEN and CDR2 SYDVKM. With 4 bases removed from V and 4 bases from J, the gap between germline ends came to 13 bases. Variable domain in full (rest from reference TRBV28 and TRBJ1-1): DVKVTQSSRYLVKRTGEKVFLECVQDMDHENMFWYRQDPGLGLRLIYFSYDVKMKEKGDIPEGYSVSREKKERFSLILESASTNQTSMYLCASSSVGSITEAFFGQGTRLTVV.

The chain links TRBV7-2 to TRBJ2-7, with 7 bases lining up with TRBD1. The V gene's germline CDR1 is SGHTA and CDR2 FQGNSA. J was trimmed by 2 bases and V by 4 bases; bases with no gene match: 2. The CDR3 has 13 amino acids. CDR3 amino acids: CASSSQGTYEQYF. For the CDR3, the DNA is TGTGCCAGCAGCTCACAGGGGACCTACGAGCAGTACTTC.

This rearrangement joins TRBV7-2 to TRBJ2-3, with TRBD2 identical over 8 bases. The CDR3 has 16 amino acids. Losses at the gene ends were 5 bases for V and 2 bases for J; bases not matched to a gene: 9. Germline V gene lookup returns CDR1 SGHTA and CDR2 FQGNSA. CDR3 nucleotide sequence: TGTGCCAGCAGCCCCCAAGCGGGAGTCTACACAGATACGCAGTATTTT. Translation gives CASSPQAGVYTDTQYF.

This chain's CDR3 is CASTGLRGPMGKLFF. The CDR3 nucleotides read TGTGCCAGCACCGGACTTAGGGGGCCCATGGGAAAACTGTTTTTT. The rearrangement links TRBV11-2 to TRBJ1-4; 7 bases are a match to TRBD1. The V gene end was trimmed by 7 bases and the J gene end by 10 bases; junction bases not matched to a gene: 15. CDR3 length: 15 amino acids. The germline gives CDR1 SGHAT, CDR2 FQNNGV.

The CDR3 sequence is CASSLTGVSNHEKLFF. DNA of the CDR3: TGTGCCAGCAGTTTAACTGGGGTCAGCAACCATGAAAAACTGTTTTTT. The chain uses TRBV28 and TRBJ1-4, with no clear D. The CDR3 is made up of 16 amino acids. CDR1 MDHEN and CDR2 SYDVKM come from the germline V gene. The V end was cut by 2 bases, the J end by 6 bases, with 16 bases between. Using reference TRBV28 and TRBJ1-4 for the parts outside the CDR3, the full variable domain is DVKVTQSSRYLVKRTGEKVFLECVQDMDHENMFWYRQDPGLGLRLIYFSYDVKMKEKGDIPEGYSVSREKKERFSLILESASTNQTSMYLCASSLTGVSNHEKLFFGSGTQLSVL.

The gene calls are TRBV29-1 and TRBJ2-1; 9 bases line up with TRBD1. The junction had 11 bases not matched to a gene; V was cut back by 3 bases and J by 11 bases. This CDR3 spans 14 amino acids. Germline-derived CDR1 and CDR2 are SQVTM and ANQGSEA. CDR3: CSVDRGQGGGQQFF. For the CDR3, the DNA is TGCAGCGTTGATCGGGGACAGGGTGGGGGTCAGCAGTTCTTC.

Details on this clone: This CDR3 is also generated by other DNA sequences in the sample. This sequence joins TRBV28 and TRBJ2-7; the D is unclear. The CDR3 spans 14 residues. Germline-derived CDR1 and CDR2 are MDHEN and SYDVKM. V was shortened by 5 bases and J by 1 base, with 12 bases between the two germline ends. The CDR3 region is CASSKPGISYEQYF. The CDR3 region has the DNA TGTGCCAGCAGTAAACCGGGCATATCCTACGAGCAGTACTTC.